This passage covers 30 T cell receptor beta chains from one sample sequenced in a study of blood T cell repertoires in COVID-19. Sequencing used immunoSEQ multiplex PCR; TCRdb keeps in-frame clones, though not all of them. Of 120,000 to 150,000 clones in the sample, around 80% were seen once. Sequencing was carried out using peripheral blood. The source is a man aged 55 to 70 with acute or convalescent COVID-19.

This rearrangement joins TRBV5-1 to TRBJ2-1; D might be TRBD1 (6 bases). V shed 2 bases and J shed 4 bases, with 7 bases lying between them. Germline assignment: CDR1 SGHRS and CDR2 YFSETQ. This CDR3 spans 13 amino acids. The CDR3 bases are TGCGCCAGCAGCTTTGACAGGTACAATGAGCAGTTCTTC. This sequence encodes CASSFDRYNEQFF.

The chain recombines TRBV11-2 with TRBJ2-3, with D perhaps matching TRBD2 (6 bases). The CDR3 is 16 amino acids. The V gene's germline CDR1 is SGHAT and CDR2 FQNNGV. V gave up 3 bases and J gave up 0 bases, with 13 bases separating them. The CDR3 region is CASSLGLSASTDTQYF. The CDR3 DNA reads as TGTGCCAGCAGCTTGGGACTTTCGGCTAGCACAGATACGCAGTATTTT.

The rearrangement uses TRBV30 and TRBJ1-4; tentative D call: TRBD1 (6 bases). V lost 0 bases to trimming and J lost 8 bases, with 13 bases between them. The germline V gene has CDR1 GTSNPN and CDR2 SVGIG (reference sequence). The CDR3 runs 14 residues. The CDR3 region is CAWSVHGDTEKLFF. In DNA, the CDR3 is TGTGCCTGGAGTGTACACGGGGACACCGAAAAACTGTTTTTT.

J is TRBJ1-2 and V is TRBV3-1 (or the pseudogene TRBV3-2); D is ambiguous. Germline V lookup: CDR1 LGHDT, CDR2 YNNKEL (reference sequence). Between the trimmed V and J ends, which lost 1 base and 6 bases, there was a span of 6 bases. This CDR3 has 12 amino acids. DNA for the CDR3: TGTGCCAGCAGCCAAGGTGCGGATGGCTACACCTTC. Amino acids: CASSQGADGYTF.

V gene TRBV16 combines with J gene TRBJ1-1; D is ambiguous. The CDR3 runs 16 residues. Looked up from germline, CDR1 is KGHSY and CDR2 is FQNENV. Trimming removed 1 base from V and 2 bases from J, with 14 bases in between. The CDR3, as DNA: TGTGCCAGCAGCCAATATCGGGAGGGCCCTAACACTGAAGCTTTCTTT. Its protein product is CASSQYREGPNTEAFF.

V and J are TRBV7-2 and TRBJ1-1, with 9 bases fitting TRBD1. Trimming removed 1 base from V and 1 base from J; junction bases left unmatched: 4. This CDR3 contains 16 residues. The germline V gene has CDR1 SGHTA and CDR2 FQGNSA. The CDR3 is CASSLGSDRGNTEAFF. As DNA, the CDR3 is TGTGCCAGCAGCTTAGGGTCGGACAGGGGGAACACTGAAGCTTTCTTT.

This clone was picked up one time. This chain links TRBV6-2 or TRBV6-3 with TRBJ1-1; the D gene is possibly TRBD1 (6 bases). The germline gives CDR1 MNHEY, CDR2 SVGEGT. V shed 5 bases and J shed 7 bases, with 8 bases lying between them. The CDR3 runs 11 residues. DNA of the CDR3: TGTGCCAGCAGTACAGGGTTTGAAGCTTTCTTT. It yields the protein CASSTGFEAFF.

V and J are TRBV4-1 and TRBJ2-5, with 7 bases fitting TRBD2. The CDR3 spans 15 residues. Germline CDR1 and CDR2: MGHRA and YSYEKL. V gave up 3 bases and J gave up 5 bases; unmatched junction bases: 9. For the CDR3, the DNA is TGCGCCAGCAGCCAGATGGGAGGGGTAAAGGAGACCCAGTACTTC. This gives the protein CASSQMGGVKETQYF.

J is TRBJ2-5 and V is TRBV5-1; no clear D gene. V lost 5 bases and J 5 bases, leaving 10 bases between the germline ends. Looked up from germline, CDR1 is SGHRS and CDR2 is YFSETQ. The CDR3 spans 12 residues. CDR3 sequence (DNA): TGCGCCAGCAGGTCCAGTCCTGAGACCCAGTACTTC. Protein: CASRSSPETQYF.

The chain has TRBV3-1 (or the pseudogene TRBV3-2) and TRBJ2-1; 9 bases line up with TRBD1. This CDR3 comprises 15 residues. Germline V gene data show CDR1 as LGHDT and CDR2 as YNNKEL (reference sequence). The V segment lost 4 bases and the J segment 7 bases; nucleotides outside the gene matches: 8. The CDR3 reads CASSLQGATANEQFF. CDR3 coding DNA: TGTGCCAGCAGCCTACAGGGGGCAACCGCTAATGAGCAGTTCTTC.

CDR3: CASSTPGEQYF. CDR3 bases: TGTGCCAGCTCTACGCCCGGCGAGCAGTACTTC. V and J are TRBV6-5 and TRBJ2-7; no clear D gene. The CDR3 has 11 amino acids. V was shortened by 8 bases and J by 6 bases, with 11 bases between the two germline ends. Germline-derived CDR1 and CDR2 are MNHEY and SVGAGI.

The chain joins TRBV27 to TRBJ2-2; 7 nucleotides line up with TRBD1. Unmatched junction bases numbered 11, after V lost 0 bases and J lost 4 bases. The CDR3 has 18 amino acids. Per the germline V gene, CDR1 is MNHEY and CDR2 is SMNVEV (reference sequence). The CDR3 reads CASSLSWNRGVITGELFF. As DNA, the CDR3 is TGTGCCAGCAGTTTATCGTGGAACAGGGGAGTAATCACCGGGGAGCTGTTTTTT.

The chain uses TRBV11-3 and TRBJ2-7; D perhaps matches TRBD1 (6 bases). Trimming removed 5 bases at V and 4 bases at J, with 18 bases between. The germline V gene encodes CDR1 SGHNT and CDR2 YENEEA. The CDR3 loop spans 15 amino acids. CDR3 in amino acids: CASSEIRNRGYEQYF. The DNA of the CDR3 is TGTGCCAGCAGCGAAATTAGAAATAGGGGGTACGAGCAGTACTTC.

This clone showed up just once. The gene calls are TRBV14 and TRBJ1-1; 9 bases align to TRBD1. Germline V gives CDR1 SGHDN, CDR2 FVKESK. This CDR3 has 15 amino acids. J lost 5 bases, V lost 6 bases, and 10 bases had no gene match. This CDR3 reads CASREFTGGWTEAFF. For the CDR3, the DNA is TGTGCCAGCAGAGAATTTACAGGGGGCTGGACTGAAGCTTTCTTT.

J is TRBJ2-7 and V is TRBV6-2 or TRBV6-3; TRBD2 is a possible D gene (6 bases). V gave up 5 bases and J gave up 5 bases, with 25 bases separating them. The length of the CDR3 is 17 residues. The germline gives CDR1 MNHEY, CDR2 SVGEGT. The CDR3 region has the DNA TGTGCCAGCAGTCACGACATCCGAACGGGAGATGTGAACGAGCAGTACTTC. Translation: CASSHDIRTGDVNEQYF.

This sequence joins TRBV9 and TRBJ2-7, with 8 bases fitting TRBD2. This CDR3 is 15 amino acids long. Unmatched junction bases numbered 5, after V lost 0 bases and J lost 3 bases. Germline V gene lookup returns CDR1 SGDLS and CDR2 YYNGEE. The CDR3 loop reads CASSVGSGGNYEQYF. The CDR3 DNA reads TGTGCCAGCAGCGTAGGGTCGGGAGGGAACTACGAGCAGTACTTC.

For the CDR3, the DNA is TGTGCCAGCACTATGGGCACACACCAAGAGACCCAGTACTTC. Amino acids: CASTMGTHQETQYF. This chain joins TRBV28 and TRBJ2-5; D is ambiguous. The CDR3 has 14 amino acids. The V end was cut by 7 bases, the J end by 0 bases, with 12 bases between. The germline V gene has CDR1 MDHEN and CDR2 SYDVKM.

This chain uses TRBV7-9 with TRBJ2-2; maybe TRBD1 (5 bases). The CDR3 runs to 15 residues. Germline V lookup: CDR1 SEHNR, CDR2 FQNEAQ (reference sequence). Deletions cut 2 bases from V and 6 bases from J, with 13 bases between. The DNA of the CDR3 is TGTGCCAGCAGCTTAAGGGGTCCTACCCCCGGGGAGCTGTTTTTT. Translated: CASSLRGPTPGELFF.

The genes are TRBV28 and TRBJ2-2; 12 nucleotides match TRBD2. Losses at the gene ends were 4 bases for V and 5 bases for J; bases not matched to a gene: 11. Germline CDR1 MDHEN, CDR2 SYDVKM. The CDR3 spans 18 residues. The DNA of the CDR3 is TGTGCCAGCAGTTCAGGACTAGCGGGATATCAAGGAACCGGGGAGCTGTTTTTT. This translates into CASSSGLAGYQGTGELFF.

CDR3 sequence (DNA): TGTGCCAGCAGGGGGACAGGCCTAAGCAATCAGCCCCAGCATTTT. It translates to CASRGTGLSNQPQHF. This sequence joins TRBV28 and TRBJ1-5, with TRBD1 identical over 8 bases. Germline V gives CDR1 MDHEN, CDR2 SYDVKM. CDR3 length equals 15 residues. Unmatched junction bases numbered 5, after V lost 6 bases and J lost 1 base.

The chain carries TRBV5-8 and TRBJ2-3; D is possibly TRBD2 (6 bases). CDR1 is SGHTS and CDR2 is YDEGEE in the germline V gene. CDR3 size: 16 residues. The V end was cut by 1 base, the J end by 1 base, with 13 bases between. This CDR3 is CASSLTARGGTDTQYF. The CDR3 DNA is TGTGCCAGCAGCTTGACGGCTCGCGGGGGCACAGATACGCAGTATTTT.

The chain is built from TRBV7-2 and TRBJ2-5, with D possibly matching TRBD1 (6 bases). The germline CDR1 and CDR2 sequences are SGHTA and FQGNSA. V was trimmed by 4 bases and J by 10 bases, leaving 16 bases between them. The CDR3 sequence is 13 residues long. DNA for the CDR3: TGTGCCAGCAGCTCCAACCCCGGGACATACCAGTACTTC. Encoded protein: CASSSNPGTYQYF.

To note about this clone: Other DNA sequences in this specimen translate into the identical CDR3. The chain employs TRBV2 and TRBJ2-1; 12 bases agree with TRBD2. With V trimmed by 6 bases and J by 2 bases, 5 bases remained unmatched. Germline CDR1 SNHLY, CDR2 FYNNEI. CDR3 length: 16 residues. The CDR3 here is CASSQLAGGAYNEQFF. The DNA for the CDR3 is TGTGCCAGCAGCCAACTAGCGGGAGGAGCCTACAATGAGCAGTTCTTC.

The rearrangement joins TRBV6-2 or TRBV6-3 to TRBJ1-1, with a weak D call TRBD1 (5 bases). Trimming removed 6 bases at V and 2 bases at J, with 19 bases between. The CDR3 is 16 residues long. Germline V CDR1 and CDR2: MNHEY, SVGEGT. The CDR3, as DNA: TGTGCCAGCAGCCGAGGAGGGGCAACAGGAAACACTGAAGCTTTCTTT. Amino acid sequence: CASSRGGATGNTEAFF.

The chain combines TRBV9 with TRBJ1-3, with 9 bases that match TRBD1. The J segment lost 0 bases and the V segment lost 3 bases, leaving 7 bases of the junction unmatched. This CDR3 contains 17 residues. Germline V lookup: CDR1 SGDLS, CDR2 YYNGEE. The CDR3 DNA sequence: TGTGCCAGCAGCGCACAGGGGGCGAGCCTCTCTGGAAACACCATATATTTT. It yields the protein CASSAQGASLSGNTIYF.

The genes are TRBV24-1 and TRBJ1-1; D may be TRBD1 (6 bases). This CDR3 contains 13 residues. Per the germline V gene, CDR1 is KGHDR and CDR2 is SFDVKD. The V and J ends lost 7 bases and 1 base respectively, with 9 bases between them. Here the CDR3 DNA reads TGTGCCACCAGAGCGGGGGCGAACACTGAAGCTTTCTTT. Amino acids: CATRAGANTEAFF.

The chain joins TRBV29-1 to TRBJ2-2; D gene ambiguous. Trimming took off 5 bases at V and 7 bases at J, with 11 bases between the two ends. Germline V gives CDR1 SQVTM, CDR2 ANQGSEA. This CDR3 has 12 residues. This CDR3 is CSVQGPHGELFF. CDR3 sequence (DNA): TGCAGCGTTCAAGGGCCCCACGGGGAGCTGTTTTTT.

The gene calls are TRBV21-1 and TRBJ2-2; the listed D gene, TRBD1, was not tested against the DNA. TRBV21-1 is reported as a pseudogene. This CDR3 is 14 amino acids long. The CDR3 bases are TGTGCCAGCAGCAAAGGGGGCCGAGCCGGGGAGCTGTTTTTT. Translated, it gives CASSKGGRAGELFF.

V and J are TRBV6-5 and TRBJ1-4, with D hard to call. Germline-derived CDR1 and CDR2 are MNHEY and SVGAGI. This CDR3 spans 12 amino acids. Trimming shortened V by 0 bases and J by 12 bases, and 8 bases separated the two germline ends. CDR3 sequence reads: CASSYSGRELFF. The CDR3 region has the DNA TGTGCCAGCAGTTACTCTGGCCGGGAACTGTTTTTT.

The V and J genes are TRBV15 and TRBJ2-7, with a tentative D call TRBD1 (5 bases). Per the germline V gene, CDR1 is LNHNV and CDR2 is YYDKDF (reference sequence). Trimming removed 0 bases from V and 4 bases from J, with 10 bases in between. There are 14 residues in the CDR3. DNA for the CDR3: TGTGCCACCAGCAGAGACCAGGGTACTTACGAGCAGTACTTC. Protein product: CATSRDQGTYEQYF.